The following is a T cell receptor beta chain sequence with its context. These data originate in a study of blood T cell repertoires in COVID-19. Original analysis: The authors estimated nucleated cell counts from reference gene primer amplification. Assay used: immunoSEQ multiplex PCR; TCRdb lists only in-frame clones, some missing. V and J calls plus clone size are reproduced from that table; the DNA served to infer D and trimming. In the table there are some 85,000 clones, about 89% of which are singletons. Germline trimming cut 6 bases from V and 3 bases from J; bases unmatched to any gene: 8. Germline assignment: CDR1 MNHEY and CDR2 SVGAGI. The CDR3 length is 15 residues.

Source material: peripheral blood. The sequence came from a man aged 45-65 years with acute or convalescent COVID-19. The chain joins TRBV6-5 to TRBJ2-3; 8 bases agree with TRBD1. The CDR3 spells CASSQQGVRTDTQYF. The CDR3 coding sequence is TGTGCCAGCAGCCAACAGGGGGTGAGGACAGATACGCAGTATTTT.